This T cell receptor beta chain was sequenced in a study of blood T cells in healthy people across ages. Study-wide results and caveats: The fall in TCR beta diversity per million T cells was roughly linear with age.

Remarks on this clonotype: Its antigen is unidentified.

The CDR3 has 18 amino acids. V dropped 4 bases and J dropped 10 bases, with 29 bases sitting between them. Germline lookup yields CDR1 SGHRS and CDR2 YFSETQ. PBMCs, at least 7 million per sample, were isolated. Total RNA extracted from each sample amounted to at least 6 micrograms. For the second PCR, which ran for 7 to 11 cycles, a sample-barcoded 5' primer and a J-beta primer mix were used. Each cDNA molecule was tagged by a template-switch adaptor that had 12 random nucleotides. TCRdb fed the 5' RACE reads into MiXCR, producing one record per CDR3 protein. The table has about 1.6 million distinct CDR3 sequences, about 31% seen once.

V and J are TRBV5-1 and TRBJ1-4; D uncertain. The receptor was derived from a woman aged 25 to 39 in good health. The sample consisted of blood. The CDR3 DNA sequence: TGCGCCAGCAGCCTTAATTCAGACCGGACCTTCTTGCCTGGAAAACTGTTTTTT. The encoded protein is CASSLNSDRTFLPGKLFF.